A selection of T cell receptor beta chains follows, all from one sample in a study of T-cell memory formation after mild COVID-19. TCRdb reprocessed the 5' RACE reads with MiXCR, giving one entry per CDR3 protein. The sample lists about 90,000 distinct CDR3 sequences, roughly 15% seen once, with around two fifths in the top ten. The sequencing input was PBMCs or a T cell subset sorted from them (not recorded which). The source is a young man who had mild COVID-19 (a few samples of this study predate the infection). Cell type and time point are not known. Both conserved end residues are part of each CDR3. A D gene is named only where the DNA matches it firmly. A clone size is listed for some rows: how often the clone was seen (once, few, many), or a class if it is expanded.

>-|-|13|TRBV12-3/TRBV12-4|TRBJ1-2
TGTGCCAGCAGTTTAACCCCTCGGGATGGCTACACCTTC
CASSLTPRDGYTF
>few|-|18|TRBV21-1|TRBJ2-3
TGTGCCAGCAGCAAAGGGCTTTGGTCGGTACAGGAGAGGGATACGCAGTATTTT
CASSKGLWSVQERDTQYF
>-|TRBD1|15|TRBV12-3/TRBV12-4|TRBJ2-1
TGTGCCAGCAGTCAAGGGACAGGAAGCTACAATGAGCAGTTCTTC
CASSQGTGSYNEQFF
>-|TRBD1|16|TRBV29-1|TRBJ1-5
TGCAGCGTTGGATGCGGCACAGGGGGAGGCAATCAGCCCCAGCATTTT
CSVGCGTGGGNQPQHF
>-|TRBD1|15|TRBV7-9|TRBJ1-2
TGTGCCAGCAGCTTCACCGACAGGGGGCCCAGAGAGAACACCTTC
CASSFTDRGPRENTF
>-|-|13|TRBV6-5|TRBJ1-1
TGTGCCAGCAGCATTTGGAAGAACACTGAAGCTTTCTTT
CASSIWKNTEAFF
>many|-|11|TRBV7-9|TRBJ2-5
TGTGCCAGCAGTTCCCAAGAGACCCAGTACTTC
CASSSQETQYF
>-|-|13|TRBV7-6|TRBJ2-7
TGTGCCAGCAGCTTAGAGTCTACCTACGAGAAGTACTTC
CASSLESTYEKYF
>-|-|15|TRBV6-4|TRBJ2-4
TGTGCCAGCGACTTGGACTCTTTAGCCAAAAACATTCAGTACTTC
CASDLDSLAKNIQYF
>few|TRBD2|16|TRBV4-2|TRBJ2-1
TGTGCCAGCAGCCAAGAATGGACTAGCGGGTACAATGAGCAGTTCTTC
CASSQEWTSGYNEQFF
>few|-|19|TRBV7-8|TRBJ2-3
TGTGCCAGCAGCCCCCGCCGGGGGGCGCCCATATCGAGCACAGATACGCAGTATTTT
CASSPRRGAPISSTDTQYF
>medium-sized|TRBD1|16|TRBV4-3|TRBJ2-6
TGCGCCAGCAGCCAAGCAGGGGGCTCTGGGGCCAACGTCCTGACTTTC
CASSQAGGSGANVLTF
>few|-|14|TRBV6-6|TRBJ1-1
TGTGCCAGCAGTGACTACAGGACGAACACTGAAGCTTTCTTT
CASSDYRTNTEAFF
>-|TRBD1|13|TRBV6-2/TRBV6-3|TRBJ2-1
TGTGCCAGCAACCCGACAGGGTGGAATGAGCAGTTCTTC
CASNPTGWNEQFF
>-|-|16|TRBV5-1|TRBJ2-7
TGCGCCAGCAGCTTCTTCCGCATGGGTGGCGGATACGAGCAGTACTTC
CASSFFRMGGGYEQYF
>-|-|16|TRBV7-9|TRBJ2-7
TGTGCCAGCAGCTCGCCCCCCCCGGACAACCCCTACGAGCAGTACTTC
CASSSPPPDNPYEQYF
>-|TRBD1|17|TRBV24-1|TRBJ2-2
TGTGCCACCAGTGAGCTCACCTGGACAGGGAGGCCCGGGGAGCTGTTTTTT
CATSELTWTGRPGELFF
>-|-|14|TRBV6-2/TRBV6-3|TRBJ2-7
TGTGCCAGCAGTCACCCACTACGGGGGATCGAGCAGTACTTC
CASSHPLRGIEQYF
>-|TRBD2|15|TRBV7-9|TRBJ2-2
TGTGCCAGCACTCCAGGACTAGCGGGCCCCGGGGAGCTGTTTTTT
CASTPGLAGPGELFF
>few|-|14|TRBV11-2|TRBJ1-5
TGTGCCAGCAGCCCCCCCGGGACTTTACAGCCCCAGCATTTT
CASSPPGTLQPQHF
>many|-|15|TRBV20-1|TRBJ2-2
TGCAGTGCTAGAGATCAGTCGCAGGGGAACGGGGAGCTGTTTTTT
CSARDQSQGNGELFF
>-|TRBD2|16|TRBV6-1|TRBJ2-5
TGTGCCAGCAGTGAACTCGGCGGGGGGGGGCAAGAGACCCAGTACTTC
CASSELGGGGQETQYF
>-|-|15|TRBV5-6|TRBJ2-5
TGTGCCAGCAGCGGGGGGTTTGGCAGGGATCGATACCAGTACTTC
CASSGGFGRDRYQYF
>-|-|13|TRBV6-5|TRBJ1-1
TGTGCCAGCAGAACAGGGCCTCGGTCATCAGCTTTCTTT
CASRTGPRSSAFF
>-|-|15|TRBV9|TRBJ2-1
TGTGCCAGCAGCGTAGCGGGAGAGACCTACAATGAGCAGTTCTTC
CASSVAGETYNEQFF
>few|TRBD1|14|TRBV27|TRBJ1-2
TGTGCCAGCAGTTCCGGGACAGGGGCCTATGGCTACACCTTC
CASSSGTGAYGYTF
>-|TRBD2|15|TRBV30|TRBJ2-3
TGTGCCTGGGGGAGCGGGGGGGCGGGCACAGATACGCAGTATTTT
CAWGSGGAGTDTQYF
>few|-|13|TRBV12-3/TRBV12-4|TRBJ2-2
TGTGCCAGCAGGTTACCAGGAACCGGGGAGCTGTTTTTT
CASRLPGTGELFF
>few|-|13|TRBV7-9|TRBJ2-7
TGTGCCAGCACCGTCCCCTTAGTCTCCGAGCAGTACTTC
CASTVPLVSEQYF
>many|-|14|TRBV7-9|TRBJ2-7
TGTGCCAGCAGCTTACCGGTCCGTCCCTACGAGCAGTACTTC
CASSLPVRPYEQYF
>-|-|13|TRBV19|TRBJ1-1
TGTGCCAGTAGTATAGTCCCCGGCACTGAAGCTTTCTTT
CASSIVPGTEAFF
>few|TRBD1|16|TRBV20-1|TRBJ2-5
TGCAGTGCTACCCGGTCGGGACAGGGGGCGCGAGAGACCCAGTACTTC
CSATRSGQGARETQYF
>few|-|15|TRBV5-5|TRBJ1-5
TGTGCCAGCAGCCCCTACGGCGGAAGCAATCAGCCCCAGCATTTT
CASSPYGGSNQPQHF
>few|TRBD1|17|TRBV4-1|TRBJ1-1
TGCGCCAGCAGCCAACTCCCGGGACAGGGGGAGAACACTGAAGCTTTCTTT
CASSQLPGQGENTEAFF
>few|-|13|TRBV25-1|TRBJ2-7
TGTGCCAGCAGTGAATGGGGCTCCTACGAGCAGTACTTC
CASSEWGSYEQYF
>few|-|18|TRBV6-5|TRBJ1-1
TGTGCCAGCAGTTACTTACCGAGACAGCTTCCTCAGAACACTGAAGCTTTCTTT
CASSYLPRQLPQNTEAFF
>once|-|14|TRBV29-1|TRBJ2-1
TGCAGCGCCCTAGGGGGGATGGGCGACAATGAGCAGTTCTTC
CSALGGMGDNEQFF
>many|-|14|TRBV27|TRBJ2-3
TGTGCCAGCAGTCCCTCTGGACCCACAGATACGCAGTATTTT
CASSPSGPTDTQYF
>many|-|14|TRBV20-1|TRBJ2-7
TGCAGTGCTATGGCCTCGACCAACTCCTACGAGCAGTACTTC
CSAMASTNSYEQYF
>-|-|16|TRBV4-1|TRBJ1-6
TGCGCCAGCAGCCGGGACATCAGGTCCTATAATTCACCCCTCCACTTT
CASSRDIRSYNSPLHF
>-|-|17|TRBV7-9|TRBJ1-2
TGTGCCAGCAGCCCGCAGGTGATGGGGTTAGTCTCCTATGGCTACACCTTC
CASSPQVMGLVSYGYTF
>few|TRBD2|15|TRBV28|TRBJ2-5
TGTGCCAGCCTAGCGGGGGGCGCTGAGTCTGAGACCCAGTACTTC
CASLAGGAESETQYF
>-|-|16|TRBV25-1|TRBJ2-5
TGTGCCAGCAGTGAAGGGTGGGCGACAAGCCAAGAGACCCAGTACTTC
CASSEGWATSQETQYF